This TCR beta chain was captured by sequencing in a study of T cells after yellow fever vaccination. About the study: It was SMART-Seq v4 Ultra Low Input that prepared the fractions with low cell numbers.

A universal primer site and UMIs were added as TCR cDNA was made by 5'RACE template switching. TCRdb ran MiXCR on the 5' RACE reads and lists one entry per CDR3 protein. The sample lists 120,000 or so distinct CDR3 sequences; about 8.2% were seen once. This clonotype was seen a few times. Its antigen is still unknown. The germline CDR1 and CDR2 sequences are MNHEY and SMNVEV (reference sequence). This CDR3 spans 13 amino acids. Losses at the gene ends were 5 bases for V and 6 bases for J; bases not matched to a gene: 5. Findings and caveats of the study: Most clones from primary vaccination were detected again post-booster (just over 95% CD4, 88% CD8). Some clonotypes, a small share, were shared between CD4 and CD8 compartments.

This receptor was taken from a man younger than 35 who received the YFV17D yellow fever vaccine. This chain joins TRBV27 and TRBJ2-7; 9 bases match TRBD1. The sequenced sample was CD8+ T cells sorted from PBMCs, obtained on the day of the yellow fever booster vaccination. The CDR3 DNA reads as TGTGCCAGCAGTCCCAACAGGGGGCTCGAGCAGTACGTC. Translated, it gives CASSPNRGLEQYV.